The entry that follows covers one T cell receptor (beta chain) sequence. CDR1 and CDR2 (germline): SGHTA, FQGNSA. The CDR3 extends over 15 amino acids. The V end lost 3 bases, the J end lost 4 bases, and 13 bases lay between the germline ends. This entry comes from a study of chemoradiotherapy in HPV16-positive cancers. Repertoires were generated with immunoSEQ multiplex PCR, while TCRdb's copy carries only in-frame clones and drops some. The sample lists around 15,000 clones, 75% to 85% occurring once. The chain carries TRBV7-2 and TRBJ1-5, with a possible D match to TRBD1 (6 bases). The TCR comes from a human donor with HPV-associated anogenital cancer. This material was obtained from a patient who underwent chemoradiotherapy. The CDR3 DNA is TGTGCCAGCAGCTTGGTAGGACAGACAAATCAGCCCCAGCATTTT. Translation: CASSLVGQTNQPQHF.